The 28 T cell receptor beta chains in this list originate from one sample, sequenced in a study of blood T cell repertoires in COVID-19. Only in-frame clones appear in the TCRdb table, and some are missing; sequencing was by immunoSEQ multiplex PCR. The table has about 84,000 clones, around 80% seen once. Sequencing was done on a sample of peripheral blood. These TCRs come from a woman at least 80 years old with acute or convalescent COVID-19.

The chain links TRBV12-3 or TRBV12-4 to TRBJ2-3; D gene ambiguous. The CDR3 consists of 11 residues. Between the trimmed V and J ends, which lost 6 bases and 3 bases, there was a span of 4 bases. CDR3 DNA sequence: TGTGCCAGCAGCCTTACAGATACGCAGTATTTT. It yields the protein CASSLTDTQYF.

V and J are TRBV5-8 and TRBJ2-2, with D possibly being TRBD1 (5 bases). This CDR3 region has 16 residues. Germline V CDR1 and CDR2: SGHTS, YDEGEE. V was clipped by 2 bases and J by 4 bases, with 15 bases between them. The CDR3 bases are TGTGCCAGCAGCTTACACCCCCCAGGGATCACCGGGGAGCTGTTTTTT. As protein: CASSLHPPGITGELFF.

This chain connects TRBV5-6 to TRBJ1-2; TRBD1 matches 8 bases. The CDR3 covers 15 residues. The V gene's germline CDR1 is SGHDT and CDR2 YYEEEE. V lost 5 bases and J lost 4; bases outside the gene matches: 10. The DNA of the CDR3 is TGTGCCAGCAGACCGACAGGGGTTGGGTTCTATGGCTACACCTTC. Its protein product is CASRPTGVGFYGYTF.

Only a few counts were recorded for this clone. J is TRBJ1-2 and V is TRBV5-1, with 7 bases aligning to TRBD1. The V and J ends lost 0 bases and 0 bases, in that order; junction bases with no gene match: 8. The germline CDR1 and CDR2 sequences are SGHRS and YFSETQ. The CDR3 runs to 17 residues. CDR3 DNA: TGCGCCAGCAGCTTGGGGACAGGAAAACCAGCTAACTATGGCTACACCTTC. Protein sequence: CASSLGTGKPANYGYTF. Full variable domain (missing parts from reference TRBV5-1 and TRBJ1-2): KAGVTQTPRYLIKTRGQQVTLSCSPISGHRSVSWYQQTPGQGLQFLFEYFSETQRNKGNFPGRFSGRQFSNSRSEMNVSTLELGDSALYLCASSLGTGKPANYGYTFGSGTRLTVV.

The J gene is TRBJ2-1, the V gene TRBV5-1; 8 bases match TRBD2. This CDR3 spans 23 amino acids. The V and J ends lost 4 bases and 0 bases, in that order; junction bases with no gene match: 27. From germline, CDR1 is SGHRS and CDR2 YFSETQ. CDR3 residues: CASSLGGWGAGDGVTGSYNEQFF. CDR3 nucleotides: TGCGCCAGCAGCCTGGGGGGATGGGGAGCGGGAGATGGGGTGACGGGCTCCTACAATGAGCAGTTCTTC. The variable domain in full, completed from reference TRBV5-1 and TRBJ2-1, reads KAGVTQTPRYLIKTRGQQVTLSCSPISGHRSVSWYQQTPGQGLQFLFEYFSETQRNKGNFPGRFSGRQFSNSRSEMNVSTLELGDSALYLCASSLGGWGAGDGVTGSYNEQFFGPGTRLTVL.

The chain couples TRBV10-1 to TRBJ2-1, with 8 nucleotides matching TRBD1. The CDR3 runs to 12 residues. Germline V lookup: CDR1 WNHNN, CDR2 SYGVQD (reference sequence). The V segment lost 7 bases and the J segment 9 bases; nucleotides outside the gene matches: 5. The CDR3 sequence is CASTGQGGEQFF. In DNA form, the CDR3 reads TGCGCCAGCACTGGACAGGGTGGTGAGCAGTTCTTC.

V is TRBV25-1 and J is TRBJ2-1; 12 bases are a match to TRBD2. This CDR3 comprises 18 residues. The junction had 6 bases not matched to a gene; V was cut back by 3 bases and J by 0 bases. CDR1 is MGHDK, CDR2 SYGVNS, per germline. Here the CDR3 DNA reads TGTGCCAGCAGTGATCTAGCGGGAGGGAAAAGCTCCTACAATGAGCAGTTCTTC. As protein: CASSDLAGGKSSYNEQFF.

The chain couples TRBV30 to TRBJ2-2, with 10 bases matching TRBD1. The V and J ends lost 1 base and 1 base, in that order; junction bases with no gene match: 3. The CDR3 is made up of 16 amino acids. Germline lookup yields CDR1 GTSNPN and CDR2 SVGIG (reference sequence). Here the CDR3 reads CAWSARDRGNTGELFF. CDR3 coding DNA: TGTGCCTGGAGTGCCCGGGACAGGGGGAACACCGGGGAGCTGTTTTTT. Variable domain in full (rest from reference TRBV30 and TRBJ2-2): SQTIHQWPATLVQPVGSPLSLECTVEGTSNPNLYWYRQAAGRGLQLLFYSVGIGQISSEVPQNLSASRPQDRQFILSSKKLLLSDSGFYLCAWSARDRGNTGELFFGEGSRLTVL.

V gene TRBV5-1 combines with J gene TRBJ2-1; tentatively, D is TRBD2 (6 bases). This CDR3 has 13 residues. Trimming cost V 0 bases and J 6 bases, with 7 bases left between them. The germline V gene encodes CDR1 SGHRS and CDR2 YFSETQ. The CDR3 sequence is CASSLALANEQFF. CDR3 bases: TGCGCCAGCAGCTTGGCACTAGCCAATGAGCAGTTCTTC.

The V and J genes are TRBV19 and TRBJ1-5; 8 nucleotides align to TRBD1. Per the germline V gene, CDR1 is LNHDA and CDR2 is SQIVND (reference sequence). The CDR3 is 13 amino acids. V lost 7 bases and J lost 7; bases outside the gene matches: 6. The CDR3 sequence is CASTRGQGQPQHF. CDR3 coding DNA: TGTGCCAGTACCCGCGGACAGGGCCAGCCCCAGCATTTT. Full variable domain (remainder filled in from reference TRBV19 and TRBJ1-5): DGGITQSPKYLFRKEGQNVTLSCEQNLNHDAMYWYRQDPGQGLRLIYYSQIVNDFQKGDIAEGYSVSREKKESFPLTVTSAQKNPTAFYLCASTRGQGQPQHFGDGTRLSIL.

The J gene is TRBJ2-5, the V gene TRBV19; the D gene is possibly TRBD1 (5 bases). The germline V and J ends were trimmed by 9 bases and 4 bases, with 15 bases remaining between them. This CDR3 is 13 amino acids long. Germline V lookup: CDR1 LNHDA, CDR2 SQIVND (reference sequence). The CDR3 protein is CASQQVTGETQYF. The CDR3 region has the DNA TGTGCCAGCCAACAGGTTACAGGAGAGACCCAGTACTTC.

This clone was seen once. The genes are TRBV7-9 and TRBJ1-2, with D possibly TRBD1 on 5 matching bases. The CDR3 contains 14 residues. CDR1 and CDR2 (germline): SEHNR, FQNEAQ (reference sequence). With 6 bases removed from V and 8 bases from J, the gap between germline ends came to 19 bases. The CDR3 loop reads CASSSQFGGEGYTF. The DNA of the CDR3 is TGTGCCAGCAGTTCCCAATTTGGGGGGGAAGGCTACACCTTC. Based on the CDR3 plus reference TRBV7-9 and TRBJ1-2, the full variable domain is DTGVSQNPRHKITKRGQNVTFRCDPISEHNRLYWYRQTLGQGPEFLTYFQNEAQLEKSRLLSDRFSAERPKGSFSTLEIQRTEQGDSAMYLCASSSQFGGEGYTFGSGTRLTVV.

This sequence joins TRBV20-1 and TRBJ2-5, with D hard to call. V was clipped by 4 bases and J by 3 bases, with 6 bases between them. The CDR3 has 11 residues. The germline V gene has CDR1 DFQATT and CDR2 SNEGSKA (reference sequence). CDR3 loop: CSATQEETQYF. The CDR3 DNA sequence: TGCAGTGCTACCCAGGAAGAGACCCAGTACTTC.

This clone has only one observation. V is TRBV28 and J is TRBJ1-5; D unresolved. CDR1 is MDHEN, CDR2 SYDVKM, per germline. The CDR3 is 13 residues long. Between the trimmed V and J ends, which lost 10 bases and 4 bases, there was a span of 14 bases. CDR3 bases: TGTGCCACTAGATCGGGGTGGAATCAGCCCCAGCATTTT. Translation: CATRSGWNQPQHF.

J is TRBJ2-7 and V is TRBV12-5; no reliable D call. Germline assignment: CDR1 LGHNT and CDR2 FRNRAP. CDR3 length: 14 residues. V shed 4 bases and J shed 0 bases, with 10 bases lying between them. The CDR3 spells CASGSDWHSYEQYF. Written as DNA, the CDR3 is TGTGCTAGTGGTTCAGACTGGCACTCCTACGAGCAGTACTTC. Looking up the rest from reference TRBV12-5 and TRBJ2-7 gives the full variable domain: DARVTQTPRHKVTEMGQEVTMRCQPILGHNTVFWYRQTMMQGLELLAYFRNRAPLDDSGMPKDRFSAEMPDATLATLKIQPSEPRDSAVYFCASGSDWHSYEQYFGPGTRLTVT.

The CDR3, as DNA: TGTGCCAGCAGCCCAGGACTAGCGGAGTACAATGAGCAGTTCTTC. Its translation is CASSPGLAEYNEQFF. V is TRBV7-2 and J is TRBJ2-1, with 10 bases lining up with TRBD2. From germline, CDR1 is SGHTA and CDR2 FQGNSA. The junction had 5 bases not matched to a gene; V was cut back by 5 bases and J by 4 bases. CDR3 length: 15 amino acids.

This chain links TRBV6-5 with TRBJ2-1; D may be TRBD1 (5 bases). This CDR3 region has 13 residues. Per germline, CDR1 MNHEY and CDR2 SVGAGI. Trimming removed 9 bases from V and 12 bases from J, with 21 bases in between. The CDR3 is CASGKGSPILQFF. In DNA form, the CDR3 reads TGTGCCAGTGGGAAGGGGTCGCCCATTTTGCAGTTCTTC.

The chain carries TRBV24-1 and TRBJ2-1; maybe TRBD2 (6 bases). The CDR3 sequence is 14 residues long. Germline loops: CDR1 KGHDR, CDR2 SFDVKD. V gave up 2 bases and J gave up 7 bases, with 11 bases separating them. The CDR3 sequence: CATSDSGRGNEQFF. The CDR3 coding sequence is TGTGCCACCAGTGATTCCGGCCGGGGGAATGAGCAGTTCTTC.

The chain is built from TRBV7-9 and TRBJ2-7; 9 bases match TRBD2. Germline CDR1 and CDR2: SEHNR and FQNEAQ (reference sequence). V lost 1 base to trimming and J lost 4 bases; unmatched junction nucleotides: 5. The CDR3 extends over 15 amino acids. Written as DNA, the CDR3 is TGTGCCAGCAGCTTAGGAAGTGCGGGAGGGTACGAGCAGTACTTC. It codes for CASSLGSAGGYEQYF.

V usage is TRBV11-3 and J usage is TRBJ2-1, with TRBD2 matching over 11 bases. Germline CDR1 SGHNT, CDR2 YENEEA. This CDR3 region has 16 residues. J was trimmed by 8 bases and V by 5 bases; bases with no gene match: 11. The CDR3 loop reads CASSPIAGGPLYEQFF. The CDR3 region has the DNA TGTGCCAGCAGCCCAATAGCGGGAGGGCCCTTGTATGAGCAGTTCTTC.

The rearrangement uses TRBV19 and TRBJ1-2; the match to TRBD1 covers 9 bases. The CDR3 is 15 amino acids. V was pared by 4 bases and J by 3 bases, with 6 bases of the junction left unmatched. Germline loops: CDR1 LNHDA, CDR2 SQIVND (reference sequence). The CDR3 protein is CASSTRTGAHYGYTF. The CDR3 nucleotides are TGTGCCAGTAGTACCAGGACAGGGGCGCACTATGGCTACACCTTC. Full variable domain (rest looked up from reference TRBV19 and TRBJ1-2): DGGITQSPKYLFRKEGQNVTLSCEQNLNHDAMYWYRQDPGQGLRLIYYSQIVNDFQKGDIAEGYSVSREKKESFPLTVTSAQKNPTAFYLCASSTRTGAHYGYTFGSGTRLTVV.

This clone showed up just a few times. The CDR3 DNA reads TGTGCCAGCAGAGGGGACTCCATGAGATACGAGCAGTACTTC. Its translation: CASRGDSMRYEQYF. V usage is TRBV7-2 and J usage is TRBJ2-7; D might be TRBD2 (6 bases). Germline V CDR1 and CDR2: SGHTA, FQGNSA. Trimming stripped 6 bases from V and 4 bases from J, with 16 bases between. The CDR3 sequence is 14 residues long.

The rearrangement joins TRBV7-2 to TRBJ1-1; unclear D gene. V was clipped by 1 base and J by 1 base, with 4 bases between them. The CDR3 spans 13 residues. Germline V gene sequence: CDR1 SGHTA, CDR2 FQGNSA. CDR3 loop: CASSLERNTEAFF. In nucleotides, the CDR3 is TGTGCCAGCAGCTTAGAGCGGAACACTGAAGCTTTCTTT.

The chain has TRBV7-9 and TRBJ1-5, with 12 bases identical to TRBD1. Per the germline V gene, CDR1 is SEHNR and CDR2 is FQNEAQ (reference sequence). The CDR3 is 16 residues long. V was pared by 5 bases and J by 6 bases, with 8 bases of the junction left unmatched. The DNA for the CDR3 is TGTGCCAGCAGCAACTTCGGGACAGGGGGCGGTCAGCCCCAGCATTTT. Its protein product is CASSNFGTGGGQPQHF. Supplemented by reference TRBV7-9 and TRBJ1-5, the full variable domain reads DTGVSQNPRHKITKRGQNVTFRCDPISEHNRLYWYRQTLGQGPEFLTYFQNEAQLEKSRLLSDRFSAERPKGSFSTLEIQRTEQGDSAMYLCASSNFGTGGGQPQHFGDGTRLSIL.

This clone was picked up one time. The chain is built from TRBV6-6 and TRBJ1-2; 9 positions match TRBD1. Germline values: CDR1 MNHNY, CDR2 SVGAGI (reference sequence). The CDR3 covers 16 residues. The J segment lost 4 bases and the V segment lost 9 bases, leaving 15 bases of the junction unmatched. DNA of the CDR3: TGTGCCAGTGCCCCGGGACAGGGCATTCCTACCTATGGCTACACCTTC. This codes for CASAPGQGIPTYGYTF.

This chain joins TRBV19 and TRBJ1-6, with D perhaps TRBD1 (5 bases). CDR1 and CDR2 (germline): LNHDA, SQIVND (reference sequence). This CDR3 spans 16 amino acids. Between the trimmed V and J ends, which lost 5 bases and 6 bases, there was a span of 17 bases. CDR3 protein: CASSDRGRPLNSPLHF. In DNA form, the CDR3 reads TGTGCCAGTAGTGACAGAGGACGGCCGCTTAATTCACCCCTCCACTTT. Drawing the rest from reference TRBV19 and TRBJ1-6, the complete variable domain is DGGITQSPKYLFRKEGQNVTLSCEQNLNHDAMYWYRQDPGQGLRLIYYSQIVNDFQKGDIAEGYSVSREKKESFPLTVTSAQKNPTAFYLCASSDRGRPLNSPLHFGNGTRLTVT.

The chain joins TRBV7-9 to TRBJ2-2; TRBD2 is a possible D gene (8 bases). V was cut by 5 bases and J by 4 bases, with 26 bases left in between. The length of the CDR3 is 19 residues. Germline V CDR1 and CDR2: SEHNR, FQNEAQ (reference sequence). The CDR3 here is CASSERQGREGLGTGELFF. The CDR3 region has the DNA TGTGCCAGCAGCGAAAGACAGGGCCGGGAGGGCCTCGGCACCGGGGAGCTGTTTTTT.

The V and J genes are TRBV6-5 and TRBJ2-7; 9 nucleotides line up with TRBD1. The V and J ends lost 5 bases and 8 bases, in that order; junction bases with no gene match: 4. Germline assignment: CDR1 MNHEY and CDR2 SVGAGI. This CDR3 comprises 12 residues. CDR3 DNA sequence: TGTGCCAGCAGTCCGGGACAGGGCAAGCAGTACTTC. This sequence encodes CASSPGQGKQYF.